Presented here are 7 T cell receptor beta chains from one specimen sequenced in a study of blood T cell dynamics during melanoma immunotherapy. The time point denotes: week 3, after first cycle of checkpoint inhibitor. This table comes from immunoSEQ multiplex PCR, and its TCRdb copy is limited to in-frame clones, with some not included. The sample data list dozens of clones. The sample was naive CD8+ T cells from blood, taken from a patient treated with checkpoint blockade. Source of these receptors: a human donor with melanoma.

The V gene is TRBV19, the J gene TRBJ2-3, with D possibly being TRBD1 or TRBD2 (5 bases each). V lost 5 bases to trimming and J lost 7 bases, with 10 bases between them. The CDR3 has 12 amino acids. Germline-derived CDR1 and CDR2 are LNHDA and SQIVND (reference sequence). DNA for the CDR3: TGTGCCAGTAGTGATGAGGGGTATACGCAGTATTTT. Translation: CASSDEGYTQYF.

The chain recombines TRBV28 with TRBJ1-5; D call uncertain. Germline lookup yields CDR1 MDHEN and CDR2 SYDVKM. CDR3 length: 14 residues. V was trimmed by 2 bases and J by 5 bases, leaving 10 bases between them. Here the CDR3 reads CASSLEQIHQPQHF. DNA for the CDR3: TGTGCCAGCAGTTTAGAACAGATCCATCAGCCCCAGCATTTT.

V gene TRBV7-3 combines with J gene TRBJ2-3; D is unresolved. The CDR3 sequence is 13 residues long. Trimming cost V 4 bases and J 1 base, with 6 bases left between them. From germline, CDR1 is SGHTA and CDR2 FQGTGA. This CDR3 reads CASSSLGTDTQYF. The DNA for the CDR3 is TGTGCCAGCAGCTCCCTCGGCACAGATACGCAGTATTTT.

V and J are TRBV7-9 and TRBJ2-1, with 8 bases aligning to TRBD1. This CDR3 region has 17 residues. The J segment lost 3 bases and the V segment lost 4 bases, leaving 11 bases of the junction unmatched. The germline gives CDR1 SEHNR, CDR2 FQNEAQ (reference sequence). This chain's CDR3 is CASSSTTGGKLYNEQFF. The CDR3 DNA follows: TGTGCCAGCAGCTCGACTACAGGGGGAAAGCTCTACAATGAGCAGTTCTTC.

The rearrangement joins TRBV12-5 to TRBJ2-3; 8 bases align to TRBD1. The CDR3 runs to 18 residues. With 0 bases clipped from V and 3 bases from J, the junction kept 11 bases outside the gene matches. Germline CDR1 reads LGHNT; CDR2 reads FRNRAP. The CDR3 nucleotides are TGTGCTAGTGGTTTGGTACAGGGGGTCAGATTAGGAACAGATACGCAGTATTTT. It translates to CASGLVQGVRLGTDTQYF.

This clone was picked up one time. The chain recombines TRBV27 with TRBJ2-5, with D unclear. CDR3 length: 12 residues. Germline assignment: CDR1 MNHEY and CDR2 SMNVEV (reference sequence). Trimming cost V 5 bases and J 6 bases, with 10 bases left between them. For the CDR3, the DNA is TGTGCCAGCAGTGGGTCGTTGAAGACCCAGTACTTC. Amino acids: CASSGSLKTQYF.

A few counts support this clone. This chain links TRBV5-1 with TRBJ2-2, with D perhaps matching TRBD2 (5 bases). Between the trimmed V and J ends, which lost 3 bases and 4 bases, there was a span of 16 bases. Per germline, CDR1 SGHRS and CDR2 YFSETQ. The CDR3 loop spans 16 amino acids. The CDR3 DNA sequence: TGCGCCAGCAGCTCCGGCTGGGGAGAGAGCACCGGGGAGCTGTTTTTT. The encoded protein is CASSSGWGESTGELFF. The variable domain in full, with the rest retrieved from reference TRBV5-1 and TRBJ2-2, is KAGVTQTPRYLIKTRGQQVTLSCSPISGHRSVSWYQQTPGQGLQFLFEYFSETQRNKGNFPGRFSGRQFSNSRSEMNVSTLELGDSALYLCASSSGWGESTGELFFGEGSRLTVL.